This section outlines one T cell receptor (beta chain) sequence together with its context. No antigen is known for it. Per-base qualities were not stored, and no clone one base away is much larger. CD8 naive samples were CD45RO-negative cells positively selected for CCR7, giving a CD45RA+CCR7+ population that excluded TemRA cells. Donors were healthy HIV-negative adults with no recently reported acute infections or vaccinations. Every donor was a Caucasian adult residing in Nashville, Tennessee, USA. After blood collection by leukapheresis, PBMCs were isolated using Ficoll-Histopaque density gradient centrifugation and then cryopreserved in the vapor phase of liquid nitrogen. Analytical flow cytometry was used to check the purity and quantity of every magnetically sorted T cell population. From each sorted fraction, genomic DNA was isolated and quantified by UV absorbance on a Nanodrop 2000c. TCR CDR3 regions were amplified from genomic DNA by multiplex PCR using the deep immunoSEQ assay. Extracted genomic DNA from each cell subset was spread evenly across all wells of several immunoSEQ 96-well plates, with each plate serving as a replicate. For sorted subsets, approximately 210 ng genomic DNA, equal to tens of thousands of T cell genomes, was loaded into each replicate PCR. The purified libraries were quantified using a Qubit 3.0 fluorometer, sized with a Bioanalyzer 2100, and then quantified again using the KAPA Library Quantification kit. Each immunoSEQ 96-well plate was sequenced on its own single-read 150-cycle Illumina NextSeq 550 flow cell. Turning to the authors' computational methods: Because only junctional sequences without quality scores were contained in the immunoSEQ output, filtering matching that applied to full-length reads could not be performed. To assign V/J genes and CDR3, sequences were annotated against IMGT germline references using PyIR, a Python wrapper for IgBLAST v1.9. Any read was removed if the V/J assignment was weak (E-value above 1e-6), the CDR3 was missing, or the read contained stop codons, out-of-frame junctions, or ambiguous translated residues. A V3J clonotype was defined by an identical inferred V gene, J gene, and CDR3 amino acid sequence. Percentage overlap between repertoires was calculated by dividing the number of shared unique clonotypes by the size of the smaller repertoire. Three approaches were used to assess repertoire richness: RTK rarefaction, the Chao1 estimator, and Recon v2.1 estimates of unobserved clonotypes. Generation probabilities for all TCRbeta clonotypes obtained by the gDNA method from a few donors were computed using OLGA. Drawn from immuneACCESS, this table holds only the in-frame rearrangements with V and J called that TCRdb kept. Clones are partly lost; checked studies trace under half to an unresolved V gene and leave the rest unexplained. For V, J and clone size, that table is used; D and trimming come from the DNA. The sample includes under 850,000 clones, with about 92% observed a single time. The ten largest clones take up more than 20% of the sample.

This entry belongs to a study of shared clonotypes between healthy human individuals (dated by TCRdb to 2020 to 2022). For the wider study: The cohort included three men and two women between 18 and 49 years of age. To increase sequencing depth and limit assay-specific biases, different laboratories used diverse techniques to prepare libraries and sequence TCR repertoires. For each donor, three plates each were used for CD4 naive and CD4 memory, two plates were used for CD8 naive, and one plate was used for CD8 memory. Leukapheresis yielded between about 0.94 and 8.9 billion PBMCs per donor. Blood TCR repertoires of about 5 healthy adults were deeply sequenced to estimate repertoire size and the extent of clonotype sharing between individuals.

Here is what the overall study found, with its caveats: Naive subsets generally had larger estimated clonotype richness than memory subsets. The genetic and exposure-history diversity represented was limited by the small number of donors. Incomplete sequencing was indicated by rarefaction of sorted-subset datasets, despite the large sequencing depth. Compared with non-shared clonotypes, clonotypes shared by all four sorted-subset donors had higher generation probabilities. Only blood was sampled, and tissue TCR repertoires likely differ from those in blood. Based on pairwise subsampling, the degree of clonotype sharing among donors was expected to be affected by sequencing depth. Across four donors, about 5% of naive CD4, around 3.5% of naive CD8, under 2.5% of memory CD4, and roughly 0.41% of memory CD8 clonotypes were shared.

The sample was naive CD8+ T cells sorted from blood. What this sample's cell subset or site label stands for: CD45RA+CCR7+. This TCR was sampled from a man aged 25-45 years in good health.

The nucleotide sequence reads TGTGCCAGCAGTTACTCAGGGACGGATCGTTATGGCTACACCTTC. Its amino acids are CASSYSGTDRYGYTF. The chain is assembled from TRBV6-5 and TRBJ1-2, and possibly TRBD1, on 5 matching bases. The CDR3 runs 15 residues from the cysteine to the phenylalanine. This entry keeps only the CDR3 DNA: 45 bases, framed from base 1. Taken from the germline V gene, the CDR1 and CDR2 loops are MNHEY and SVGAGI. Between the V and J ends, shortened by 0 bases and 5 bases respectively, the junction contains 13 bases.